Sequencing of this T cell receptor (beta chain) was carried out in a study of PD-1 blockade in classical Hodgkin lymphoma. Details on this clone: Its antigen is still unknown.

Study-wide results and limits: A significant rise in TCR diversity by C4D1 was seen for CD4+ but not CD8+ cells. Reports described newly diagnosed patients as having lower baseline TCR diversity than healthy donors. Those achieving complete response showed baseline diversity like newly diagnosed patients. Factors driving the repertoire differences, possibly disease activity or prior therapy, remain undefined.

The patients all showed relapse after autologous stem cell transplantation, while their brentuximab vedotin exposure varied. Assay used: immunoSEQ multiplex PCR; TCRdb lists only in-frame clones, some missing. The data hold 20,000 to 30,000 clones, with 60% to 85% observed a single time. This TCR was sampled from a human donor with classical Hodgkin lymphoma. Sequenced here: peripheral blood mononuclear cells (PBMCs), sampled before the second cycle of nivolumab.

The CDR3 nucleotides read TGTGCCAGCCGCCTCGGTGGGTACACCGGGGAGCTGTTTTTT. This translates into CASRLGGYTGELFF. This chain links TRBV18 with TRBJ2-2; D gene ambiguous. The ends were cut back, 8 bases at V and 3 bases at J, with 13 bases in the middle. Per germline, CDR1 KGHSH and CDR2 LQKENI. This CDR3 is 14 amino acids long.